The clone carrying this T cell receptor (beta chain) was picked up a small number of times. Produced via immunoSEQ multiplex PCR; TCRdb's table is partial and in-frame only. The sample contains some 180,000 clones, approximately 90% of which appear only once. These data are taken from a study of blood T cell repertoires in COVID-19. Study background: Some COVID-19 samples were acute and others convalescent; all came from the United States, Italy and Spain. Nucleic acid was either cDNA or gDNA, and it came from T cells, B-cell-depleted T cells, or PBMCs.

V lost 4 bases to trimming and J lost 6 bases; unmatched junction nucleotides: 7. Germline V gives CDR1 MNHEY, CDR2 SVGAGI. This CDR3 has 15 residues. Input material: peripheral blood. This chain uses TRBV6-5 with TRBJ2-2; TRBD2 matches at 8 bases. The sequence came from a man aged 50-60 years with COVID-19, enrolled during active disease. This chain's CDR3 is CASSSLAGNAGELFF. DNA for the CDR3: TGTGCCAGCAGTTCCCTAGCGGGCAATGCCGGGGAGCTGTTTTTT.